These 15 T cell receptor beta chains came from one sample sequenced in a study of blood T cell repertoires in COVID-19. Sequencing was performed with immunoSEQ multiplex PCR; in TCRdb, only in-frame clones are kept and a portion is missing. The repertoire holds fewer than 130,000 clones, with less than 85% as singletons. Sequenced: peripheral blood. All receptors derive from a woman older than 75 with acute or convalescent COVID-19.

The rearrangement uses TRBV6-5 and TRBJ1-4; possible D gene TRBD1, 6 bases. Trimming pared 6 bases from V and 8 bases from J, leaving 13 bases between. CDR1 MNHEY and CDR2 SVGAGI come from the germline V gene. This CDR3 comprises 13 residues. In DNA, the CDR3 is TGTGCCAGCAGCGCCGGGACACAAGAAAAACTGTTTTTT. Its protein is CASSAGTQEKLFF.

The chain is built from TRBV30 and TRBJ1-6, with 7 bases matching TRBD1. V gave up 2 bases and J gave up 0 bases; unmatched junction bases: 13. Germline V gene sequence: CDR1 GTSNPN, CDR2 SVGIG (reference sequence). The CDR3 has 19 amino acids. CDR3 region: CAWSPTRDSRGSYNSPLHF. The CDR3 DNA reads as TGTGCCTGGAGTCCCACCCGGGACAGCAGAGGCTCCTATAATTCACCCCTCCACTTT.

As DNA, the CDR3 is TGTGCCAGCAGCCAAGGGACTAGCGGGGTCCGTGAGCAGTTCTTC. Its protein product is CASSQGTSGVREQFF. This chain uses TRBV3-1 (or the pseudogene TRBV3-2) with TRBJ2-1, with 12 bases matching TRBD2. CDR1 is LGHDT and CDR2 is YNNKEL in the germline V gene (reference sequence). V was clipped by 1 base and J by 9 bases; unmatched bases: 4. The CDR3 runs to 15 residues.

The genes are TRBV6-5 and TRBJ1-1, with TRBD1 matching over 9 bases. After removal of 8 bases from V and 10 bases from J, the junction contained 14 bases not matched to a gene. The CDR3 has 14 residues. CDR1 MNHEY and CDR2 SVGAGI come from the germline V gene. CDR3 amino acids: CASQDFRDREVAFF. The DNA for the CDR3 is TGTGCCAGCCAAGATTTCCGGGACAGGGAGGTAGCTTTCTTT.

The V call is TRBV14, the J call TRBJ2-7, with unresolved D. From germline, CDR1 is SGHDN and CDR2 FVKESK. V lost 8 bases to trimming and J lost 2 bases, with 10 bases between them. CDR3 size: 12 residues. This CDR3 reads CASGQLTYEQYF. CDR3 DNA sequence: TGTGCCAGCGGGCAGTTAACCTACGAGCAGTACTTC. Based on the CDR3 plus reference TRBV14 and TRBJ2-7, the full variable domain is EAGVTQFPSHSVIEKGQTVTLRCDPISGHDNLYWYRRVMGKEIKFLLHFVKESKQDESGMPNNRFLAERTGGTYSTLKVQPAELEDSGVYFCASGQLTYEQYFGPGTRLTVT.

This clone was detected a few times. As DNA, the CDR3 is TGCGCCAGCAGCTTCGTTGGGACAGATTACGAGCAGTACTTC. Its protein is CASSFVGTDYEQYF. This sequence joins TRBV5-1 and TRBJ2-7, with 7 bases aligning to TRBD1. The germline V gene encodes CDR1 SGHRS and CDR2 YFSETQ. CDR3 size: 14 residues. With 2 bases clipped from V and 4 bases from J, the junction kept 6 bases outside the gene matches.

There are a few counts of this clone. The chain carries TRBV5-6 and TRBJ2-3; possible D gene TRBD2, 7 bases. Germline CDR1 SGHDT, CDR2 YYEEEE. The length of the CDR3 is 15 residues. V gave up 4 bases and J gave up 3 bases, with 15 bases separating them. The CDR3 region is CASSTLGGLTDTQYF. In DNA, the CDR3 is TGTGCCAGCAGCACGCTGGGGGGGCTAACAGATACGCAGTATTTT.

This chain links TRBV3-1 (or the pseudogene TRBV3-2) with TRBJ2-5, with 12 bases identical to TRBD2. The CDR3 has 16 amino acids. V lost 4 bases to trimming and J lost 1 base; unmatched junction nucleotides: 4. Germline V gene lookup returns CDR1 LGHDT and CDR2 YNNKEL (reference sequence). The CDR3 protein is CASSPWTSGTQETQYF. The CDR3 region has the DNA TGTGCCAGCAGCCCCTGGACTAGCGGGACCCAAGAGACCCAGTACTTC.

CDR3 amino acids: CASSLAQVTGELFF. Written as DNA, the CDR3 is TGTGCCAGCAGCTTAGCGCAGGTTACCGGGGAGCTGTTTTTT. The rearrangement links TRBV7-6 to TRBJ2-2, with D unresolved. V lost 0 bases and J lost 5, with 7 bases in between. Germline lookup yields CDR1 SGHVS and CDR2 FNYEAQ. The CDR3 runs to 14 residues.

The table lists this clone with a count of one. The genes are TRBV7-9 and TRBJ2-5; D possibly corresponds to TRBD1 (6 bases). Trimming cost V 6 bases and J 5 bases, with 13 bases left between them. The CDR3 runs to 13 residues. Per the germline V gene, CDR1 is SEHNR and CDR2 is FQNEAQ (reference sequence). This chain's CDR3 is CASSPDSRETQYF. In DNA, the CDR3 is TGTGCCAGCAGTCCGGACAGCAGGGAGACCCAGTACTTC.

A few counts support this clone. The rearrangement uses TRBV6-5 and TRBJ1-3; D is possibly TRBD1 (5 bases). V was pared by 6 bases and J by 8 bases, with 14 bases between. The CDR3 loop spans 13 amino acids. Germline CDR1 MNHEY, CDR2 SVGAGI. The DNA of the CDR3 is TGTGCCAGCAGCCCCTGGACAAAAGACACCATATATTTT. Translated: CASSPWTKDTIYF.

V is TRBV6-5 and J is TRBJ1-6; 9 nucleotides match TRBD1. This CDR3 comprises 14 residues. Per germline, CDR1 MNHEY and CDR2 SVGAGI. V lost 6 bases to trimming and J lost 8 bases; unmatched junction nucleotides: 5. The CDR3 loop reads CASRMGQGYSPLHF. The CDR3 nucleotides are TGTGCCAGCAGAATGGGACAGGGTTATTCACCCCTCCACTTT.

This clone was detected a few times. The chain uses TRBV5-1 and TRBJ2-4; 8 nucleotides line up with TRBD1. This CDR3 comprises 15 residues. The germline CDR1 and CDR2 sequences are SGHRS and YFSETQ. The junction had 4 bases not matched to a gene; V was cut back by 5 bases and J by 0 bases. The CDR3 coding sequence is TGCGCCAGCAGGGACAGGGACCTAGCCAAAAACATTCAGTACTTC. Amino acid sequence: CASRDRDLAKNIQYF.

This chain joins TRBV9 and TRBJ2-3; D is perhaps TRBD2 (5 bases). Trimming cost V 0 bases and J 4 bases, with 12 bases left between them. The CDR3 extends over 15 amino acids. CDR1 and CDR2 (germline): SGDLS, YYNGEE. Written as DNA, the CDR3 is TGTGCCAGCAGCGTAGGGCCTAGCTGGTCAGATACGCAGTATTTT. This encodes CASSVGPSWSDTQYF. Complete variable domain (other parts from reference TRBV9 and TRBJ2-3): DSGVTQTPKHLITATGQRVTLRCSPRSGDLSVYWYQQSLDQGLQFLIQYYNGEERAKGNILERFSAQQFPDLHSELNLSSLELGDSALYFCASSVGPSWSDTQYFGPGTRLTVL.

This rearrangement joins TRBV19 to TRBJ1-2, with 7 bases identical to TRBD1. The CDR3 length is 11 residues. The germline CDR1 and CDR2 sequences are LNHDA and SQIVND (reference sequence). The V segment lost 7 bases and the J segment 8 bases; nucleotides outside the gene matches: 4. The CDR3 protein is CASTGTEGYTF. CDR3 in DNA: TGTGCCAGTACCGGGACAGAGGGCTACACCTTC. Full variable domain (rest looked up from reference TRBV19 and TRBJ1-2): DGGITQSPKYLFRKEGQNVTLSCEQNLNHDAMYWYRQDPGQGLRLIYYSQIVNDFQKGDIAEGYSVSREKKESFPLTVTSAQKNPTAFYLCASTGTEGYTFGSGTRLTVV.